This note documents a single TCR beta chain sequence. Its specificity is not known. One end of the junction is discordant with germline, which a read error may explain. This specimen belongs to a study of T cell responses to AZD1222 COVID-19 vaccine. Looking at the study overall: Doses given second, at about 4 or about 12 weeks, were pooled. Findings and caveats of the study: Spike-specific TCR breadth rose after two AZD1222 doses, and depth rose as well. Clonal diversity was possibly underestimated, and the donors were mostly white British, with more females.

Germline V lookup: CDR1 SNHLY, CDR2 FYNNEI. There are 12 residues in the CDR3. Sequencing was performed with immunoSEQ multiplex PCR; in TCRdb, only in-frame clones are kept and a portion is missing. The table shows over 120,000 clones, with over 90% occurring only once. This TCR was recovered from an adult in good health. The material was peripheral blood, obtained on day 0 of AZD1222 vaccination. This rearrangement joins TRBV2 to TRBJ1-5; D unclear. The CDR3: CASREEDLAQHF. In nucleotides, the CDR3 is TGTGCCAGCAGGGAAGAGGACCTAGCCCAGCATTTT.